This T cell receptor (beta chain) was profiled in a study of shared T cell receptors in the human thymus. Trimming removed 6 bases from V and 1 base from J, with 9 bases in between. The CDR3 consists of 13 residues. Germline V gene sequence: CDR1 LNHDA, CDR2 SQIVND (reference sequence). Data came from immunoSEQ multiplex PCR; TCRdb stores just in-frame clones and leaves some out. The sample includes about 660,000 clones, 88% seen only once; the top ten take about 0.01%. These data also formed part of another study, on human thymus T cells.

The rearrangement uses TRBV19 and TRBJ1-1; tentatively, D is TRBD1 (5 bases). The clonotype comes from a boy under three years old with a congenital heart defect. Sequenced input: thymocytes. CDR3 sequence (DNA): TGTGCCAGTAGCCTCGACAGGAACACTGAAGCTTTCTTT. It translates to CASSLDRNTEAFF.